Reported below is one TCR beta chain. No antigen is known for it. The ends were cut back, 6 bases at V and 1 base at J, with 9 bases in the middle. This CDR3 region has 13 residues. The germline V gene encodes CDR1 KGHSH and CDR2 LQKENI. This sample was included in a study of CD8 T cells in Susac syndrome. Study-level background: Active disease was present in about six of the sequenced Susac syndrome patients, and remission in about eight. At the time their blood was drawn, patients with Susac syndrome were either therapy-naive, on corticosteroids (with some of them also receiving intravenous immunoglobulin), or on intravenous immunoglobulin alone.

RNA in amounts of about 0.5 to 1 ug was reverse transcribed with random hexamers. The amplification used immunoSEQ multiplex PCR on TCR beta CDR3; it spanned 54 Vbeta and 13 Jbeta. Using its own MiXCR run on the immunoSEQ multiplex PCR reads, TCRdb lists one record per CDR3 protein. Here the sample spans hundreds of thousands of distinct CDR3 sequences, about 94% being singletons. General study findings and limits: Clonal expansion was not observed in the Susac syndrome CD4+ T cell repertoires.

This TCR was recovered from a human donor with Susac syndrome. Sequencing was performed on CD4+ T cells from PBMCs. The chain links TRBV18 to TRBJ1-1; D possibly corresponds to TRBD1 (5 bases). The CDR3 nucleotides are TGTGCCAGCTCCCCAACAGGGAACACTGAAGCTTTCTTT. It is translated as CASSPTGNTEAFF.